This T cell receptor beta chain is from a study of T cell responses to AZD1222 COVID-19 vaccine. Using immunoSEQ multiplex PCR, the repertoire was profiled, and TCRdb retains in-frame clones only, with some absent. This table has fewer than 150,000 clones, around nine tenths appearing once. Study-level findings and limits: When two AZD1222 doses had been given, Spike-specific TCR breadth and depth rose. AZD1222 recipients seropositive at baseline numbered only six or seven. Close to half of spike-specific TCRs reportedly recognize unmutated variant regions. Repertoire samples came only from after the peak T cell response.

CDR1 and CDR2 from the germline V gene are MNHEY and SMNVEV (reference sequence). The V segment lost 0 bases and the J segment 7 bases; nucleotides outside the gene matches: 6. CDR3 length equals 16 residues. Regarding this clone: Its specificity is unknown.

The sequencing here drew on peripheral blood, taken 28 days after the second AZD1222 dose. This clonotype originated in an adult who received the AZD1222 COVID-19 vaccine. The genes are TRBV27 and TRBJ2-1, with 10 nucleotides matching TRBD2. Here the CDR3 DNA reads TGTGCCAGCAGTTTATCGGGACTAGCGACCCAGAATGAGCAGTTCTTC. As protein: CASSLSGLATQNEQFF.